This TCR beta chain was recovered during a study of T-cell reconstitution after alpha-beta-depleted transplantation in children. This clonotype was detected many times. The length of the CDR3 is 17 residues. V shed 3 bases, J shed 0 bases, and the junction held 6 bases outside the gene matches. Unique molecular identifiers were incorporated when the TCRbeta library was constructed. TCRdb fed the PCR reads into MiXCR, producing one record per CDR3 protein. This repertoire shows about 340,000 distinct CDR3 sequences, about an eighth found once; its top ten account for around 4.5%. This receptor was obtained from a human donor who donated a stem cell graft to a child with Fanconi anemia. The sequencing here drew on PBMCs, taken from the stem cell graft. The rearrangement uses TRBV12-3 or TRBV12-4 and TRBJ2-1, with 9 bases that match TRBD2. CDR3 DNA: TGTGCCAGCAGTTTGACTAGCGGCGGGAGCTCCTACAATGAGCAGTTCTTC. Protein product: CASSLTSGGSSYNEQFF.